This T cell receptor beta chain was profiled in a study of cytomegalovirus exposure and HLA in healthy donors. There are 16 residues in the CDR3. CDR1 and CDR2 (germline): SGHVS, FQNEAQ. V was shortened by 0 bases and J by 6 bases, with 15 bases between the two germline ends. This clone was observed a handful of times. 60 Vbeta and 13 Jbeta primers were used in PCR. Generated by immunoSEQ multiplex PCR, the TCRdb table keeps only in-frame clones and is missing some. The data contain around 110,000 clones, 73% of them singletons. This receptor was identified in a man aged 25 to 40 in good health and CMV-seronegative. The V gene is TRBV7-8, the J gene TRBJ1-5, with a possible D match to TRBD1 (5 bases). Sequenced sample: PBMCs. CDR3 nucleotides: TGTGCCAGCAGCTTAGCGTGGACCGGGGGGTTTCAGCCCCAGCATTTT. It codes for CASSLAWTGGFQPQHF.